This T cell receptor beta chain derives from a study of T cell responses to AZD1222 COVID-19 vaccine. Whole-study results and caveats: Donors were largely white British and mainly female; clonal diversity was possibly underestimated.

Germline CDR1 is LNHDA and CDR2 is SQIVND (reference sequence). This CDR3 has 14 residues. The protocol was immunoSEQ multiplex PCR, while the TCRdb copy is restricted to in-frame clones and leaves out a portion. The table records around 140,000 clones, 90% to 95% of them present only once. In regard to this clone: What it binds is not known. One junction end disagrees with the germline gene, perhaps due to a read error. The same CDR3 also results from other DNA sequences found in this sample.

The sample was peripheral blood, taken after recovery from COVID-19. The rearrangement uses TRBV19 and TRBJ2-7, with TRBD1 matching over 7 bases. The source of this sequence is an adult who had recovered from COVID-19. Here the CDR3 reads CASSLDRASYEQYF. The CDR3 DNA is TGTGCCAGTAGTCTAGACAGGGCCTCCTACGAGCAGTACTTC.